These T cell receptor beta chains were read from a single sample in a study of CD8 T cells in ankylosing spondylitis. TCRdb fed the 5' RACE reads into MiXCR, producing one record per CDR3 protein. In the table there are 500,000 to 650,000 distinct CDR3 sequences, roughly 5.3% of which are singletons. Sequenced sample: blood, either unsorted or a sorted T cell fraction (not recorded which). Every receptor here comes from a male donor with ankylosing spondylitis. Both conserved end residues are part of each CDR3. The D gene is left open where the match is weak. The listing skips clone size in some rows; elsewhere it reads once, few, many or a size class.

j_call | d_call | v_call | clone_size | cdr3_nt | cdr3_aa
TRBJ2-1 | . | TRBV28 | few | TGTGCCGCCCGCCCCCTGGGAGAAGGCTACAATGAGCAGTTCTTC | CAARPLGEGYNEQFF
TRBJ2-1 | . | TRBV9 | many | TGTGCCAGCAGCGTAGGGCACGGCTACAATGAGCAGTTCTTC | CASSVGHGYNEQFF
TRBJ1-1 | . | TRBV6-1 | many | TGTGCCAGCAGACCCCACGTTCCGAATCCTGAAGCTTTCTTT | CASRPHVPNPEAFF
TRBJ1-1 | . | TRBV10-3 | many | TGTGCCATCAGTGAGTCCTTCGGCAGGGAAAACACTGAAGCTTTCTTT | CAISESFGRENTEAFF
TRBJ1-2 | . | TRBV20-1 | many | TGCAGTGCTAGCAATGGCTACACCTTC | CSASNGYTF
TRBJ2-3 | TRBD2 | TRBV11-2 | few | TGTGCCAGCATCCGCGGGGGGGCCTCAGATACGCAGTATTTT | CASIRGGASDTQYF
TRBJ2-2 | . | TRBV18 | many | TGTGCCAGCTCACCATCCGGGACCGACGGGGAGCTGTTTTTT | CASSPSGTDGELFF
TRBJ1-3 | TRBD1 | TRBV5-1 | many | TGCGCCAGCAGCTTTATGTACAGGGGGGACACCATATATTTT | CASSFMYRGDTIYF
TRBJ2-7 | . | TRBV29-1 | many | TGCAGCGTTGAAGTACAGGGAGGGGGTTACGAGCAGTACTTC | CSVEVQGGGYEQYF
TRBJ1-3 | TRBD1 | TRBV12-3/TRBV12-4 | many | TGTGCCAGCAGTTACGACACAGGGGACACCATATATTTT | CASSYDTGDTIYF
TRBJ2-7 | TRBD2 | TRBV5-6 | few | TGTGCCAGCAGCTCGGGACTAGCGGGGAGCGGCGAGCAGTACTTC | CASSSGLAGSGEQYF
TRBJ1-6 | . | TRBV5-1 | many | TGCGCCAGCAGCTTGGCGGGGTTACAAGGCGCTCTTTCACCCCTCCACTTT | CASSLAGLQGALSPLHF
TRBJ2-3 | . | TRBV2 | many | TGTGCCAGCAGGGATGACACAGATACGCAGTATTTT | CASRDDTDTQYF
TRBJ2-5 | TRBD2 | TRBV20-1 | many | TGCAGTGCTAAGGGGACTAGCGGGGACCAAGAGACCCAGTACTTC | CSAKGTSGDQETQYF
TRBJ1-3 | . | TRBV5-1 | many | TGCGCCAGCAGCCCCGGGGCATACTCTGGAAACACCATATATTTT | CASSPGAYSGNTIYF
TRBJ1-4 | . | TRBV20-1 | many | TGCAGTGCTAGAGATCCGGCACAAATCGCAACTAATGAAAAACTGTTTTTT | CSARDPAQIATNEKLFF
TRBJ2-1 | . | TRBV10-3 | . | TGTGCCATCGCTGCCCGAGAATCCCAGGCCGTCTACAATGAGCAGTTCTTC | CAIAARESQAVYNEQFF
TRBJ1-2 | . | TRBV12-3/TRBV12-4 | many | TGTGCCAGCACCCTGGGTAGGACAGCCCATGGCTACACCTTC | CASTLGRTAHGYTF
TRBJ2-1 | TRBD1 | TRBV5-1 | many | TGCGCCAGCAGCCAAGACAGGGGGCCTCGGGATGAGCAGTTCTTC | CASSQDRGPRDEQFF
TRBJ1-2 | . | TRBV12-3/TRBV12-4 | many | TGTGCCAGCAGTTTTTTGCAGAATGGCTACACCTTC | CASSFLQNGYTF
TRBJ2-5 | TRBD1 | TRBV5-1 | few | TGCGCCAGCAGCCTCGAGACAGGGTATGAGACCCAGTACTTC | CASSLETGYETQYF
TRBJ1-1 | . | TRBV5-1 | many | TGCGCCAGCAGCTTGGTCCTTCCGGGACGGGGGGACACTGAAGCTTTCTTT | CASSLVLPGRGDTEAFF
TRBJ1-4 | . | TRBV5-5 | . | TGTGCCAGCAGCAATAGCGAAAAACTGTTTTTT | CASSNSEKLFF
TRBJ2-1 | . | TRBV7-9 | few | TGTGCCAGCAGCTTAGAATCGGGGGGCCCATGGCAGTTCTTC | CASSLESGGPWQFF
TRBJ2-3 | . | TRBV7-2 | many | TGTGCCAGCAGCTCTACACCTACCACAGATACGCAGTATTTT | CASSSTPTTDTQYF
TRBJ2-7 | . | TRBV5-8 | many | TGTGCCAGCAGCCGAGGGAGGGGACAGGTGGAGCAGTACTTC | CASSRGRGQVEQYF
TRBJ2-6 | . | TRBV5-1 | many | TGCGCCAGCAGTCACCTCGGGGCCGGGGCCAACGTCCTGACTTTC | CASSHLGAGANVLTF
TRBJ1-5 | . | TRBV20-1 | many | TGCAGTGCTAGGGCTTTAGGGGAGGGCGACCAGCCCCAGCATTTT | CSARALGEGDQPQHF
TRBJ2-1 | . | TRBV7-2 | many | TGTGCCAGCAGCCAGCGGTTTTTAATCGATGAGCAGTTCTTC | CASSQRFLIDEQFF
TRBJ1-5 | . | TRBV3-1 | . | TGTGCCAGCAGCCCACTGGGGTTATCGGGGCCCCAGCATTTT | CASSPLGLSGPQHF
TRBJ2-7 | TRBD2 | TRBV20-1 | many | TGCAGTGCTAGAGATCGGGCTAGCGGGAGCCCCGGGGCCTACGAGCAGTACTTC | CSARDRASGSPGAYEQYF
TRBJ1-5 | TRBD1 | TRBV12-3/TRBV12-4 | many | TGTGCCAGCAGCCGGCGGGCAGGGGGGTGGCAGCCCCAGCATTTT | CASSRRAGGWQPQHF
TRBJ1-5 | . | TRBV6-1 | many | TGTGCCACGGGACAAATTAGCAATCAGCCCCAGCATTTT | CATGQISNQPQHF
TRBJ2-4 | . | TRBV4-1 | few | TGCGCCAGCAGGGGTGCAGCCAAAAACATTCAGTACTTC | CASRGAAKNIQYF
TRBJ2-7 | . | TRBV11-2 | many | TGTGCCAGCAGCTTAGATCTCGCGAACTGGCTCTACGAGCAGTACTTC | CASSLDLANWLYEQYF
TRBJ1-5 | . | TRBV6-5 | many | TGTGCCAGCAGTTACTATGGCAGAAATCAGCCCCAGCATTTT | CASSYYGRNQPQHF
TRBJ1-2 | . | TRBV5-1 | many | TGCGCCAGCGGACGGGCCCTCGAGGACTATGGCTACACCTTC | CASGRALEDYGYTF
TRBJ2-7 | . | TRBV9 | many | TGTGCCAGCAGCGAGGTCGGAGTGGCGTCCGACGAGCAGTACTTC | CASSEVGVASDEQYF
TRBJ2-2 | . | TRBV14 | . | TGTGCCAGCAGCCAAGATCCGGGTGCCGGGGAGCTGTTTTTT | CASSQDPGAGELFF
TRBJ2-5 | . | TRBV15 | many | TGTGCCACCAGCAAAGACGGTGGGTCGGAGACCCAGTACTTC | CATSKDGGSETQYF
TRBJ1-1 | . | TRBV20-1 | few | TGCTGTGCTAGAGACCGCCCTGCAGTTATGAACACTGAAGCTTTCTTT | CCARDRPAVMNTEAFF
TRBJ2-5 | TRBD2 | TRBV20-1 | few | TGCAGTGCTTACCATAGCGGGAGAGGAGAGACCCAGTACTTC | CSAYHSGRGETQYF